This T cell receptor (beta chain) is from a study of CD8+ T cells in alopecia areata (dated by TCRdb to between 2018 and 2020). Describing the broader study: Treated patients were enrolled in an open-label pilot trial of oral tofacitinib at 5 to 10 mg twice daily for moderate-to-severe alopecia areata. On the human side, TCRbeta sequencing was run on scalp tissue and on sorted CD4+ and CD8+ peripheral blood T cells from healthy controls and from alopecia areata patients with either patchy or totalis/universalis disease. Patients received tofacitinib for 6 to 18 months and were then followed off drug for 6 months to check for delayed response and recurrence. Patients on tofacitinib were biopsied at baseline and after 4 and 24 weeks of treatment, and several of the patients also had a later scalp biopsy. The study used high-throughput TCRbeta sequencing to examine T cell clonal expansion in alopecia areata, in both the C3H/HeJ mouse model and human patients. TCRbeta CDR3 regions were amplified by immunoSEQ multiplex PCR with 35 Vbeta forward and 13 Jbeta reverse primers. RNA was extracted with the PAXgene miRNA kit for fixed scalp, the miRNeasy kit for PBMCs, and the RNeasy kit for mouse skin. In treated patients, disease severity was measured using the SALT score, which gives the percentage of scalp surface area affected. Scalp clonality was compared across normal scalp (n=4), patchy alopecia areata scalp (n=8), and alopecia totalis/universalis scalp (n=8).

Note on this clone: Its cognate antigen has yet to be identified. Per-base qualities were not stored, and no clone one base away is much larger.

The protocol used for the library was the immunoSEQ multiplex PCR assay. For TCR sequencing, RNA was extracted from every sample and reverse transcribed into cDNA to serve as template. First-strand cDNA was synthesized with SuperScript III using a 2:1 mix of oligo-dT and random hexamers. A synthetic immune receptor repertoire was used to gauge amplification bias, and whatever bias remained was removed computationally. The paper's processing steps were these. Raw reads were preprocessed to remove errors, and CDR3 was defined according to IMGT conventions as the region from the conserved cysteine to phenylalanine. Clonality was computed by normalizing Shannon entropy by log2 of the number of productive unique TCRs and subtracting the result from 1. Whether each scalp clone was CD4 or CD8 was inferred by checking scalp TCRbeta sequences against the CD4 and CD8 repertoires from sorted blood. In TCRdb, the immuneACCESS table is reduced to in-frame sequences with V and J assigned. These tables do not hold every clone; where another copy was compared, an unresolved V gene accounts for under half, and the others remain unexplained. That table gives V, J and clone size, and the DNA gave D and trimming. This sample has about 200,000 clones in its table, and about 60% of those were observed once. Approximately 3.4% of the sample is in the top ten clones.

What the time point label conveys for this sample: 4 weeks on oral tofacitinib. Taken with the paper, the label for treatment or condition translates to: oral pan-JAK inhibitor, 5-10 mg twice daily. Peripheral blood and lesional scalp punch biopsies were obtained from patients with alopecia areata. PBMCs were isolated by density centrifugation and stained for CD3, CD4 and CD8, after which CD4+ and CD8+ T cells were sorted on a FACSAria. Trimming removed 4 bases from V and 4 bases from J, leaving 14 bases between the germline ends. Spanning cysteine to phenylalanine, the CDR3 consists of 14 amino acids. Only the CDR3 region is kept as DNA, spanning 42 bases read in frame from base 1. Reading the germline V gene gives CDR1 SGHRS and CDR2 YFSETQ. The research as a whole found: Shared TCR sequences between patients were less evident than in mice, which may be partly attributable to HLA diversity in the patient population. Compared with normal scalp, lesional scalp had higher clonality and more expanded CD8+ clones, particularly in alopecia totalis/universalis, a pattern that suggests antigenic drive. Because the treated cohort was small and included a single nonresponder, larger studies are needed to assess links between baseline CD8+ expansion and response. Scalp clonality and the number of expanded CD8+ clones among the top 100 scalp clones were significantly decreased by tofacitinib. Resident alphabeta T cells in normal human skin are also sequenced, complicating scalp TCR repertoire analysis, unlike mouse skin dominated by gammadelta T cells. During tofacitinib treatment, many expanded lesional clones stuck around in both scalp and blood, and this persistence may partly explain why relapse happens after treatment is stopped.

The TCR comes from a human donor with alopecia areata. This chain joins TRBV5-1 to TRBJ1-1, with a weak D call of TRBD1 (6 bases match). This sample comprised CD4+ T cells sorted from blood, obtained at week 4, from a patient treated with tofacitinib. The CDR3 region has the sequence CASSLTGYSTEAFF. The DNA sequence is TGCGCCAGCAGCCTAACAGGGTATAGCACTGAAGCTTTCTTT.